Following are 5 T cell receptor beta chains from one sample sequenced in a study of PD-1 blockade in classical Hodgkin lymphoma. The table came from immunoSEQ multiplex PCR; TCRdb's copy has only in-frame clones and leaves some out. The sample includes fewer than 35,000 clones, 84% of them seen just once. Time point denoted: cycle 4 day 1 (C4D1), after 5 to 7 weeks of nivolumab. Every patient relapsed after autologous stem cell transplantation, and brentuximab vedotin exposure varied. It was by magnetic negative selection that CD4+ T cells were purified from thawed PBMCs. The sample in question was CD4+ T cells from blood, obtained before the fourth cycle of nivolumab. The origin of the receptors is a human donor with classical Hodgkin lymphoma.

This chain connects TRBV7-9 to TRBJ1-4; D may be TRBD1 (5 bases). Germline V gene sequence: CDR1 SEHNR, CDR2 FQNEAQ (reference sequence). Trimming stripped 1 base from V and 8 bases from J, with 11 bases between. The CDR3 is made up of 14 amino acids. This CDR3 reads CASSLGGVEEKLFF. As DNA, the CDR3 is TGTGCCAGCAGCTTAGGAGGGGTCGAGGAAAAACTGTTTTTT.

The genes are TRBV19 and TRBJ2-7; no reliable D call. CDR1 and CDR2 from the germline V gene are LNHDA and SQIVND (reference sequence). CDR3 length: 14 amino acids. V was shortened by 3 bases and J by 1 base, with 10 bases between the two germline ends. The CDR3 is CASSIDPDSYEQYF. CDR3 nucleotides: TGTGCCAGTAGTATTGATCCAGATTCCTACGAGCAGTACTTC. The variable domain in full, with the rest retrieved from reference TRBV19 and TRBJ2-7, is DGGITQSPKYLFRKEGQNVTLSCEQNLNHDAMYWYRQDPGQGLRLIYYSQIVNDFQKGDIAEGYSVSREKKESFPLTVTSAQKNPTAFYLCASSIDPDSYEQYFGPGTRLTVT.

V and J are TRBV7-2 and TRBJ2-7; the match to TRBD2 covers 8 bases. V was clipped by 5 bases and J by 6 bases; unmatched bases: 9. Germline CDR1 is SGHTA and CDR2 is FQGNSA. This CDR3 comprises 14 residues. The CDR3 loop reads CASSITGTSGEQYF. CDR3 DNA sequence: TGTGCCAGCAGCATCACCGGGACTAGTGGCGAGCAGTACTTC. Drawing the rest from reference TRBV7-2 and TRBJ2-7, the complete variable domain is GAGVSQSPSNKVTEKGKDVELRCDPISGHTALYWYRQSLGQGLEFLIYFQGNSAPDKSGLPSDRFSAERTGGSVSTLTIQRTQQEDSAVYLCASSITGTSGEQYFGPGTRLTVT.

The chain carries TRBV28 and TRBJ1-2; TRBD1 aligns across 7 bases. Per the germline V gene, CDR1 is MDHEN and CDR2 is SYDVKM. With 8 bases clipped from V and 1 base from J, the junction kept 1 base outside the gene matches. The CDR3 has 12 residues. The DNA for the CDR3 is TGTGCCAGCGGGGACAGTAACTATGGCTACACCTTC. Its protein product is CASGDSNYGYTF.

This clone was counted only a few times. The rearrangement uses TRBV30 and TRBJ1-2; 10 bases are a match to TRBD1. Germline V gene data show CDR1 as GTSNPN and CDR2 as SVGIG (reference sequence). The CDR3 totals 14 residues. With V trimmed by 3 bases and J by 3 bases, 4 bases remained unmatched. The CDR3: CAWSPDRGYYGYTF. The CDR3 DNA is TGTGCCTGGAGCCCGGACAGGGGGTACTATGGCTACACCTTC.